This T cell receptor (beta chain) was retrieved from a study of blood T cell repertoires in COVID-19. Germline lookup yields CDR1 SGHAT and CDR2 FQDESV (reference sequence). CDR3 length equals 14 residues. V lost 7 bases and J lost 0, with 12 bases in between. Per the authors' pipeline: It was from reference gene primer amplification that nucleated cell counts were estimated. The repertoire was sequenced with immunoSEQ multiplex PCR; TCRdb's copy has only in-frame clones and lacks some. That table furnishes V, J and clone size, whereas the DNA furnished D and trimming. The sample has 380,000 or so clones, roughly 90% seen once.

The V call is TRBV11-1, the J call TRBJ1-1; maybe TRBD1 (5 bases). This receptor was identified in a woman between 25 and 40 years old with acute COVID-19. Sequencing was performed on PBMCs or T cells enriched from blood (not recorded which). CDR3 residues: CASMAGNMNTEAFF. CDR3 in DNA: TGTGCCAGCATGGCAGGGAACATGAACACTGAAGCTTTCTTT. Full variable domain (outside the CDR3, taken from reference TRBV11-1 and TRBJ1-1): EAEVAQSPRYKITEKSQAVAFWCDPISGHATLYWYRQILGQGPELLVQFQDESVVDDSQLPKDRFSAERLKGVDSTLKIQPAELGDSAMYLCASMAGNMNTEAFFGQGTRLTVV.